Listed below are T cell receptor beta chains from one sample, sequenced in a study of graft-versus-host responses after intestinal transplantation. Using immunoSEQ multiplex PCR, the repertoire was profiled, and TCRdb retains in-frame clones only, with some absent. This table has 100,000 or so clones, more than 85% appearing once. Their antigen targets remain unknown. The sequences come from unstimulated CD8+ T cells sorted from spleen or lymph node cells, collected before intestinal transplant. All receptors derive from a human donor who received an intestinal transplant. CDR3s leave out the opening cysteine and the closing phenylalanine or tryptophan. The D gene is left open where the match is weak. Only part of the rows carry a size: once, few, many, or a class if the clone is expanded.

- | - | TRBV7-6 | ASSLAPGSQPQH
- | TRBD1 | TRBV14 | ASSQDPGQGFPSYNEQF
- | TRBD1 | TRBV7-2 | ASSVQGQGIYEQY
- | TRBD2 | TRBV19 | ASTPGLAGGLVVEQF
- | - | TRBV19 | ASSIYANNRNSGNTIY
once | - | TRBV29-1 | SVEDFGGTVQETQY
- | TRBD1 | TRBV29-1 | SVLPGQGALNYGYT
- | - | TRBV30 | AWSVRSLADTDTQY
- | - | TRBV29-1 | SVQTGGNTEAF
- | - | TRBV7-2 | ASSLPEGVTDTQY
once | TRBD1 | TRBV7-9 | ASTSDRGALGNIQY
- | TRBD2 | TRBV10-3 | AISESRGAKADTQY
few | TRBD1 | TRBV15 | ATSSSYRGNGYT
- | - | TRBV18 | ASSPGTMGRVTPRDEQF
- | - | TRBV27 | ASSLGRNQETQY
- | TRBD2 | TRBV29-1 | SVEGLAGGMYYEQY
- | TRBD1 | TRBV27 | ASSWDREGYGYT
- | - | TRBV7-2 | ASSLARGGGSGNTIY
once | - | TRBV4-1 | ASSPLSGGDTEAF
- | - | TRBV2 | ASSAGREQY
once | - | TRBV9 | ASSVAGVGGSYEQY
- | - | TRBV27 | ASSPSRNIQY
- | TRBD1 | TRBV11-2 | ASSARQGPPEYEQY
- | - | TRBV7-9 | ASSLLRGASNEKLF
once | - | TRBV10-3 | AISGPPEGTDTQY
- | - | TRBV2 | ASSLALYEQY
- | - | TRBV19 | ASSLVYRTENEKLF
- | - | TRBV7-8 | ASSLVAGLDKNIQY
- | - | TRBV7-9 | ASSSGSRETQY
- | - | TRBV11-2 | ASSLGAGIWEQY
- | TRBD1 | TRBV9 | ASSVVGDGIRGHGEQF
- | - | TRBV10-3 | AISESGNTEAF
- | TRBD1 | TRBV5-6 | ASSLAGRGRDEQY
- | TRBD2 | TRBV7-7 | ASSLGGLADNEQF
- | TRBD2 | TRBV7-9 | ASSPPGLAPDTQY
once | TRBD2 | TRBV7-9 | ASSETSPQETQY
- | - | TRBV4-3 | ASSQDQGSGYGYT
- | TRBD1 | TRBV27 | ASSPGTGYGNQPQH
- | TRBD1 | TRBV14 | ASSQEGGNQSQH
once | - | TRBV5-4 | ASSFSGGSTDTQY
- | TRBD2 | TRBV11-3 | ASSLSFGLAARSYEQY
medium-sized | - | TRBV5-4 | ASSFWGGHEQY
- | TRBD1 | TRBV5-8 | ASSLGGQGVNEQF
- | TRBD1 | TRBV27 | ASSPGQRYEQY
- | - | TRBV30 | AWMTGTPTYEQY
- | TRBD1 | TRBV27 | ASSLSGTDYNEQF
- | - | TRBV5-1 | ASRWGQGPLEKLF
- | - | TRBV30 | ASFDRNQGEQY
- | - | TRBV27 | ASSFTPESPGELF
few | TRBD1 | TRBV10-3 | AISSSDRTSPEAF
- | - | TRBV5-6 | ASSFGTVYEQY
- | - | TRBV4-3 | ASSQGTLSYEQY
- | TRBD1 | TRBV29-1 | SVVFVDRGNEQF
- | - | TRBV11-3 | ASSLAEHYEQY
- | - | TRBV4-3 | ASSQEVTLSSYEQY
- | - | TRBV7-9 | ASTHPGGGAKNIQY
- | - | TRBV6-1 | AQGWEKLF
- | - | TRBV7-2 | ASSLDGVTHSSYEQY